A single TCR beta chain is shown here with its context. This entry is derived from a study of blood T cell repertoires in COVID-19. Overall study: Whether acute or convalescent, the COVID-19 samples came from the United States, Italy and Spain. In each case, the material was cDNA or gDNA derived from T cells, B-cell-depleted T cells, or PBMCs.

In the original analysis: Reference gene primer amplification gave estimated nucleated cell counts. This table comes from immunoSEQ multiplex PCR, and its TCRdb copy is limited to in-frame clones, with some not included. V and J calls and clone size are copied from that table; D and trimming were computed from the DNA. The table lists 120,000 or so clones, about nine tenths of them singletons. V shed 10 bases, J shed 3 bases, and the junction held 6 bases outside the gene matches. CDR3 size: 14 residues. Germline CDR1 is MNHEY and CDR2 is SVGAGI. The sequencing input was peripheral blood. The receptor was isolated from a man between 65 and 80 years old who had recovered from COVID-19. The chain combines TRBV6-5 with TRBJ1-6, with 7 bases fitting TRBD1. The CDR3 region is CATRTGHYNSPLHF. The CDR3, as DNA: TGTGCCACCCGGACAGGTCACTATAATTCACCCCTCCACTTT.